Listed below are T cell receptor beta chains from one sample, sequenced in a study of lymphopenia after photon versus proton radiotherapy. Using immunoSEQ multiplex PCR, the repertoire was profiled, and TCRdb retains in-frame clones only, with some absent. The data show roughly 65,000 clones, approximately 90% seen once. Sequences were derived from peripheral blood, sampled from a patient treated with photon-based radiotherapy. The origin of the receptors is a woman in her sixties or seventies with pancreatic cancer. Both conserved end residues are part of each CDR3. The order of the fields is V gene, J gene, CDR3 length, CDR3 protein.

v_gene: TRBV27
j_gene: TRBJ2-2
len: 16
CDR3aa: CASSPSKGGMAGELFF

v_gene: TRBV18
j_gene: TRBJ2-6
len: 15
CDR3aa: CASSPPTGGANVLTF

v_gene: TRBV19
j_gene: TRBJ1-1
len: 15
CDR3aa: CASRGPGPEGAEAFF

v_gene: TRBV5-3
j_gene: TRBJ1-1
len: 13
CDR3aa: CASSSSSETEAFF

v_gene: TRBV2
j_gene: TRBJ1-2
len: 14
CDR3aa: CASSDRGANYGYTF

v_gene: TRBV7-9
j_gene: TRBJ2-7
len: 13
CDR3aa: CASSLGSFYEQYF

v_gene: TRBV28
j_gene: TRBJ1-5
len: 13
CDR3aa: CASSPGVSQPQHF

v_gene: TRBV5-6
j_gene: TRBJ2-3
len: 17
CDR3aa: CASSSGTGRALADTQYF

v_gene: TRBV7-8
j_gene: TRBJ1-2
len: 15
CDR3aa: CASSDRVQGHYGYTF

v_gene: TRBV18
j_gene: TRBJ1-1
len: 17
CDR3aa: CASSRDSGPPGPDGAFF

v_gene: TRBV25-1
j_gene: TRBJ2-3
len: 14
CDR3aa: CASSEAGSTDTQYF

v_gene: TRBV5-1
j_gene: TRBJ1-1
len: 16
CDR3aa: CASSAGTGGGGTEAFF

v_gene: TRBV6-1
j_gene: TRBJ1-5
len: 13
CDR3aa: CASILNSNQPQHF

v_gene: TRBV4-3
j_gene: TRBJ2-1
len: 21
CDR3aa: CASSPTAFSGRGGTSYNEQFF

v_gene: TRBV4-2
j_gene: TRBJ1-4
len: 17
CDR3aa: CASSQDPGRGTNEKLFF

v_gene: TRBV19
j_gene: TRBJ1-5
len: 16
CDR3aa: CASSSGTVHSNQPQHF

v_gene: TRBV28
j_gene: TRBJ1-1
len: 12
CDR3aa: CASSFLREKAFF

v_gene: TRBV29-1
j_gene: TRBJ2-1
len: 16
CDR3aa: CSVRGREDFPPNEQFF

v_gene: TRBV29-1
j_gene: TRBJ2-1
len: 14
CDR3aa: CSVLGQGGYNEQFF

v_gene: TRBV6-1
j_gene: TRBJ2-1
len: 14
CDR3aa: CASKGAGTYNEQFF

v_gene: TRBV7-2
j_gene: TRBJ2-2
len: 13
CDR3aa: CASSQQNTGELFF

v_gene: TRBV7-9
j_gene: TRBJ2-7
len: 13
CDR3aa: CASSLYRFGEQYF

v_gene: TRBV7-9
j_gene: TRBJ2-7
len: 11
CDR3aa: CAIDRTYEQYF

v_gene: TRBV19
j_gene: TRBJ2-7
len: 15
CDR3aa: CASSIAGTDFYEQYF

v_gene: TRBV28
j_gene: TRBJ2-2
len: 15
CDR3aa: CASSIGQGRIGELFF

v_gene: TRBV14
j_gene: TRBJ2-7
len: 15
CDR3aa: CASSRLSGDYTEQYF

v_gene: TRBV10-3
j_gene: TRBJ2-7
len: 14
CDR3aa: CAISDSTGSYEQYF

v_gene: TRBV21-1
j_gene: TRBJ2-1
len: 19
CDR3aa: CASSTPGTIPKPTCNEQFF

v_gene: TRBV19
j_gene: TRBJ2-5
len: 15
CDR3aa: CASSPSGGRGETQYF

v_gene: TRBV28
j_gene: TRBJ2-3
len: 12
CDR3aa: CASSPPTDTQYF